The 13 T cell receptor beta chains in this list originate from one sample, sequenced in a study of early T cells in non-severe SARS-CoV-2 infection. Each CDR3 protein gets one entry after TCRdb re-called the 5' RACE reads with MiXCR. The data hold about 48,000 distinct CDR3 sequences, with approximately 9.8% observed a single time. Sequenced sample: whole blood. These receptors originate from an adult who was a healthcare worker with PCR-confirmed SARS-CoV-2 infection or an uninfected control (not recorded which).

The CDR3: CASSSWTGGTYEQYF. CDR3 DNA sequence: TGTGCCAGCAGTTCCTGGACAGGGGGGACCTACGAGCAGTACTTC. The genes are TRBV27 and TRBJ2-7; 10 bases fit TRBD1. Per the germline V gene, CDR1 is MNHEY and CDR2 is SMNVEV (reference sequence). The CDR3 loop spans 15 amino acids. Trimming at V came to 4 bases and at J to 2 bases, leaving 5 bases not matched to a gene.

The chain is built from TRBV4-1 and TRBJ2-7, with 12 bases lining up with TRBD2. The CDR3 totals 16 residues. J lost 3 bases, V lost 3 bases, and 6 bases had no gene match. Looked up from germline, CDR1 is MGHRA and CDR2 is YSYEKL. CDR3 nucleotides: TGCGCCAGCAGCCAGGGACTAGCGGGTAGATTCTACGAGCAGTACTTC. Translation gives CASSQGLAGRFYEQYF.

This clonotype was detected a few times. The V gene is TRBV4-1, the J gene TRBJ2-5; a weak D match, TRBD1 (6 bases). There are 14 residues in the CDR3. The V end lost 2 bases, the J end lost 5 bases, and 12 bases lay between the germline ends. Per germline, CDR1 MGHRA and CDR2 YSYEKL. The CDR3, as DNA: TGCGCCAGCAGCCAACCCAGGGGTTCGGAGACCCAGTACTTC. This encodes CASSQPRGSETQYF.

This clonotype has only a few counts. This chain's CDR3 is CASSTPVETQYF. The CDR3 DNA reads TGTGCCAGCTCGACTCCCGTGGAGACCCAGTACTTC. The chain carries TRBV28 and TRBJ2-5; no clear D gene. The V gene lost 8 bases and the J gene lost 5 bases, with 12 bases spanning the gap. This CDR3 region has 12 residues. Germline CDR1 reads MDHEN; CDR2 reads SYDVKM.

By frequency in the sample, this clonotype is medium-sized. The V and J genes are TRBV6-1 and TRBJ1-1; D may be TRBD1 (5 bases). V shed 2 bases and J shed 3 bases, with 7 bases lying between them. This CDR3 has 13 residues. Germline V gives CDR1 MNHNS, CDR2 SASEGT. In DNA, the CDR3 is TGTGCCAGCAGTGAATGGGGGGACACTGAAGCTTTCTTT. It specifies CASSEWGDTEAFF.

The table lists this clonotype with many counts. The V call is TRBV11-2, the J call TRBJ2-3; the D is unclear. The CDR3 is 15 amino acids. CDR1 is SGHAT, CDR2 FQNNGV, per germline. Trimming left V 1 base short and J 0 bases short, with 8 bases between. The CDR3, as DNA: TGTGCCAGCAGCTTAGCGACGGCTAGCACAGATACGCAGTATTTT. The encoded protein is CASSLATASTDTQYF. The full variable domain, with the rest looked up from reference TRBV11-2 and TRBJ2-3, is EAGVAQSPRYKIIEKRQSVAFWCNPISGHATLYWYQQILGQGPKLLIQFQNNGVVDDSQLPKDRFSAERLKGVDSTLKIQPAKLEDSAVYLCASSLATASTDTQYFGPGTRLTVL.

This clonotype came up many times. The V and J genes are TRBV7-9 and TRBJ2-3, with 7 bases that match TRBD2. Unmatched junction bases numbered 15, after V lost 5 bases and J lost 1 base. CDR3 length: 18 amino acids. Looked up from germline, CDR1 is SEHNR and CDR2 is FQNEAQ (reference sequence). This CDR3 reads CASSHLRRGGPGTDTQYF. CDR3 coding DNA: TGTGCCAGCAGCCATCTCAGGAGGGGAGGGCCCGGCACAGATACGCAGTATTTT.

This clonotype was detected many times. This chain connects TRBV12-3 or TRBV12-4 to TRBJ2-2; no clear D. Trimming cost V 3 bases and J 6 bases, with 11 bases left between them. The CDR3 spans 14 residues. Written as DNA, the CDR3 is TGTGCCAGCAGTTTTAGTGTAGAGGCCGGGGAGCTGTTTTTT. It codes for CASSFSVEAGELFF.

About this clonotype: The junction and the germline gene differ at one end; a read error may be behind it. The chain joins TRBV4-1 to TRBJ1-3; unclear D gene. From germline, CDR1 is MGHRA and CDR2 YSYEKL. This CDR3 is 17 amino acids long. The CDR3 loop reads CASSQDPSRYSENTIYF. DNA of the CDR3: TGCGCCAGCAGCCAAGATCCGTCGAGGTACTCTGAAAACACCATATATTTT.

The table lists this clonotype with a few counts. The V gene is TRBV4-2, the J gene TRBJ1-2; the D gene is possibly TRBD1 (6 bases). Trimming left V 7 bases short and J 7 bases short, with 10 bases between. The CDR3 has 11 residues. CDR1 and CDR2 from the germline V gene are LGHNA and YNFKEQ. The CDR3 protein is CASTGAGGYTF. The CDR3 DNA follows: TGTGCCAGCACAGGGGCAGGTGGCTACACCTTC.

The V call is TRBV7-9, the J call TRBJ1-1; D perhaps matches TRBD1 (5 bases). V was clipped by 1 base and J by 1 base, with 10 bases between them. Germline loops: CDR1 SEHNR, CDR2 FQNEAQ (reference sequence). The CDR3 is 15 amino acids. The CDR3 sequence: CASSLVGQGNTEAFF. CDR3 DNA sequence: TGTGCCAGCAGCTTAGTAGGCCAGGGGAACACTGAAGCTTTCTTT.

V is TRBV19 and J is TRBJ2-1, with D uncertain. Per germline, CDR1 LNHDA and CDR2 SQIVND (reference sequence). CDR3 length: 16 amino acids. Trimming left V 1 base short and J 0 bases short, with 10 bases between. Written as DNA, the CDR3 is TGTGCCAGTAGTATAGCAGCGAGGAGCTCCTACAATGAGCAGTTCTTC. Translating gives CASSIAARSSYNEQFF. The full variable domain, in which reference TRBV19 and TRBJ2-1 provide the parts outside the CDR3, is DGGITQSPKYLFRKEGQNVTLSCEQNLNHDAMYWYRQDPGQGLRLIYYSQIVNDFQKGDIAEGYSVSREKKESFPLTVTSAQKNPTAFYLCASSIAARSSYNEQFFGPGTRLTVL.

This sequence joins TRBV4-1 and TRBJ2-7, with 14 nucleotides matching TRBD2. The CDR3 runs to 16 residues. Germline V gene lookup returns CDR1 MGHRA and CDR2 YSYEKL. V dropped 4 bases and J dropped 6; count of bases not matched to a gene: 8. Here the CDR3 DNA reads TGCGCCAGCAGCCCTAGACTAGCGGGAGGGCCAGGCGAGCAGTACTTC. It translates to CASSPRLAGGPGEQYF.